The T cell receptor (beta chain) described here comes from a study of a mutant IDH1 vaccine in newly diagnosed glioma. A note on this clone: The antigen is unknown.

Germline V lookup: CDR1 MNHNY, CDR2 SVGAGI (reference sequence). The CDR3 runs to 14 residues. After removal of 0 bases from V and 8 bases from J, the junction contained 5 bases not matched to a gene. Documented time point: week 35, safety follow-up. Mutant IDH1 20-mer peptide, at 300 ug, made up each vaccine dose, with topical imiquimod. Repertoires were generated with immunoSEQ multiplex PCR, while TCRdb's copy carries only in-frame clones and drops some. The data contain tens of thousands of clones, 85% to 90% of them seen just once; the ten biggest clones take up about 1.6%. The input for sequencing was PBMCs, taken from a glioma patient whose treatment included an IDH1 peptide vaccine. The TCR comes from a man aged 35 to 55 with glioma. The chain couples TRBV6-6 to TRBJ1-1; the match to TRBD1 covers 8 bases. In DNA form, the CDR3 reads TGTGCCAGCAGTTACTCCCCCCGGGACAGGGAAGCTTTCTTT. It is translated as CASSYSPRDREAFF.